The present T cell receptor beta chain was sequenced within a study of cytomegalovirus exposure and HLA in healthy donors. Study in general: Assignment to the Caucasian-associated ancestry cluster applied to 75% to 85% of the approximately 360 genotyped donors.

With respect to this clone: What it binds is not known.

Findings and limits, study-wide: Three chains linked to CMV were shown in vitro to be specific for CMV antigens.

The germline gives CDR1 MNHNS, CDR2 SASEGT. The CDR3 extends over 12 amino acids. The ends were cut back, 8 bases at V and 7 bases at J, with 11 bases in the middle. Use of 60 Vbeta and 13 Jbeta primers characterized the PCR. Assay used: immunoSEQ multiplex PCR; TCRdb lists only in-frame clones, some missing. In the table there are 150,000 or so clones, 70% to 80% of which are singletons. The chain uses TRBV6-1 and TRBJ1-4; D may be TRBD1 (5 bases). Input material: PBMCs. This TCR was recovered from a man in his thirties or forties in good health and CMV-seronegative. The CDR3 nucleotides read TGTGCCAGCCGGCAGGGCATTGAAAAACTGTTTTTT. It translates to CASRQGIEKLFF.